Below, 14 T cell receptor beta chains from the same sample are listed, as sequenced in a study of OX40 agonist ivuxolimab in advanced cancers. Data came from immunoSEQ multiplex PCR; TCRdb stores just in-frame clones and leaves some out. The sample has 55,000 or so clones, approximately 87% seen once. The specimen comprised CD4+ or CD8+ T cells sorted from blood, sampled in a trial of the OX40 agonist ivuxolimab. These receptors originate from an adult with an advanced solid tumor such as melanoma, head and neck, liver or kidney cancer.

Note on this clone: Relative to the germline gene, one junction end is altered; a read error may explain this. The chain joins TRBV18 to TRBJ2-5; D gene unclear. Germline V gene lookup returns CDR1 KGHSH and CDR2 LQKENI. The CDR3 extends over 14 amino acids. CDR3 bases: TGTGCCAGCTCTCCACCAGCCCAGCAAGAGACCCAGTACTTC. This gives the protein CASSPPAQQETQYF.

CDR3 loop: CSVEKQGSVRGYEQYF. The CDR3 DNA reads as TGCAGCGTTGAAAAACAGGGGTCCGTCAGGGGATACGAGCAGTACTTC. This chain uses TRBV29-1 with TRBJ2-7; TRBD1 agrees at 7 bases. Trimming took 2 bases from V and 4 from J; bases not matched to a gene: 14. The CDR3 loop spans 16 amino acids. CDR1 and CDR2 from the germline V gene are SQVTM and ANQGSEA.

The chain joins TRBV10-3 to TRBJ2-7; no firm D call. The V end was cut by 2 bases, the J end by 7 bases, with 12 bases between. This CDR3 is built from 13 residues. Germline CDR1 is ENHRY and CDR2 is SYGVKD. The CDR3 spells CAISEAGGGEQYF. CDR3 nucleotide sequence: TGTGCCATCAGTGAGGCTGGCGGCGGAGAGCAGTACTTC.

The CDR3 is CASSLVQSSGANVLTF. The CDR3 DNA follows: TGCGCCAGCAGCTTGGTCCAGAGCTCTGGGGCCAACGTCCTGACTTTC. This chain uses TRBV5-1 with TRBJ2-6; D is unclear. The CDR3 extends over 16 amino acids. Trimming shortened V by 0 bases and J by 0 bases, and 7 bases separated the two germline ends. Per the germline V gene, CDR1 is SGHRS and CDR2 is YFSETQ.

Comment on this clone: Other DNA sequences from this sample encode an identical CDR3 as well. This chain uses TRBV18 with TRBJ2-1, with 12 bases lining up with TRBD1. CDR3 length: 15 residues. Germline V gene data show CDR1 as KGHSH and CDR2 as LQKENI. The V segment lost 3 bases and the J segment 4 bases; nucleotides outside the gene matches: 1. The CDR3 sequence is CASSPGQGAYNEQFF. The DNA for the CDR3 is TGTGCCAGCTCACCGGGACAGGGGGCGTACAATGAGCAGTTCTTC.

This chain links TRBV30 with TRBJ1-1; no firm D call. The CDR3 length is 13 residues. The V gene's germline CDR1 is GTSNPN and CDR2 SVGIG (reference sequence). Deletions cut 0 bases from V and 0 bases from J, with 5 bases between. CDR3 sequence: CAWSVQMNTEAFF. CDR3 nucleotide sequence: TGTGCCTGGAGTGTCCAAATGAACACTGAAGCTTTCTTT.

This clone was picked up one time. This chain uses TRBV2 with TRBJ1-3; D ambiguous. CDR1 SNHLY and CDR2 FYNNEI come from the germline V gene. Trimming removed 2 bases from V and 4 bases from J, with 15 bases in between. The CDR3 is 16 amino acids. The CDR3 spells CASSEHSRAQGNTIYF. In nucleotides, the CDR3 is TGTGCCAGCAGTGAACACAGCCGGGCCCAAGGAAACACCATATATTTT.

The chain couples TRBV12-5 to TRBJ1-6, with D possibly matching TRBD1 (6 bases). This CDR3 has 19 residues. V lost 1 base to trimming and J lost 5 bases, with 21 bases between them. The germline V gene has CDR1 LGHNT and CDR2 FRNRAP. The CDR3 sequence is CASGLGDPRVGGNNSPLHF. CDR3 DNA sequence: TGTGCTAGTGGTTTGGGAGACCCCCGAGTAGGGGGAAATAATTCACCCCTCCACTTT.

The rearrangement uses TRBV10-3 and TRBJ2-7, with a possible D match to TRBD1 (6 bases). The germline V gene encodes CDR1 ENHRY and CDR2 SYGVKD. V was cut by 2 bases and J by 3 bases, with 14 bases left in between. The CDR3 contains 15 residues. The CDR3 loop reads CAISERGQGVYEQYF. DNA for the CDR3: TGTGCCATCAGTGAGAGGGGACAAGGGGTCTACGAGCAGTACTTC.

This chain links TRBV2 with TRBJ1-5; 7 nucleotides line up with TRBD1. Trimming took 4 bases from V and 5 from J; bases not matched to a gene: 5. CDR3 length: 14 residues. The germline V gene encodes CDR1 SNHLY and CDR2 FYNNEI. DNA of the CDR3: TGTGCCAGCAGTGGACAGGGTGGGGATCAGCCCCAGCATTTT. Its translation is CASSGQGGDQPQHF.

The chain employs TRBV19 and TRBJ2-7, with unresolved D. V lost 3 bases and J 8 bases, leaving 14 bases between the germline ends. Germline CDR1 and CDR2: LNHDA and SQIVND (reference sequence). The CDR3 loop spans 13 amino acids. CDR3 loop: CASSIIPFGQQYF. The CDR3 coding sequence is TGTGCCAGTAGTATTATACCCTTCGGACAGCAGTACTTC.

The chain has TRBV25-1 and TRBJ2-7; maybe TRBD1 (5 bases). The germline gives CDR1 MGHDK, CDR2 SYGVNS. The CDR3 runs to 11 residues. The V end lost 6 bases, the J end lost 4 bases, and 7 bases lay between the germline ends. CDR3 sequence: CASRGDYEQYF. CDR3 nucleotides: TGTGCCAGCAGAGGGGATTACGAGCAGTACTTC.

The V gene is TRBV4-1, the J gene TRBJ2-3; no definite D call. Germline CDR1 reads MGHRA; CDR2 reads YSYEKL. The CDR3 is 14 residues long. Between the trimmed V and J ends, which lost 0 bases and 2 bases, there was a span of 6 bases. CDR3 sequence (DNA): TGCGCCAGCAGCCAAGATCCGTCCACAGATACGCAGTATTTT. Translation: CASSQDPSTDTQYF.

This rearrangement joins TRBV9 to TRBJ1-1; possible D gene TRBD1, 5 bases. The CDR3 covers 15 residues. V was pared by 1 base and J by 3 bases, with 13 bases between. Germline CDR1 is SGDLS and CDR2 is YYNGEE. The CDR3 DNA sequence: TGTGCCAGCAGCGTATCATCGGGGACCTACACTGAAGCTTTCTTT. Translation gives CASSVSSGTYTEAFF.